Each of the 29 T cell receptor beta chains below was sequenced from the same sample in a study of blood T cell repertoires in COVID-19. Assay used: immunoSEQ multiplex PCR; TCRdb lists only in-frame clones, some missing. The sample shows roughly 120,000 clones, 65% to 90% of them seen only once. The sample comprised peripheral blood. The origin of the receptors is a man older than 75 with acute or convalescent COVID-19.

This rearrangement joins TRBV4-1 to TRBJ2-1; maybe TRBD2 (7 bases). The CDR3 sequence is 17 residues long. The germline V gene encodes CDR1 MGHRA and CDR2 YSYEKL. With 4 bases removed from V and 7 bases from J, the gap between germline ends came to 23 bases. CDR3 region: CASSRGRARGLRNEQFF. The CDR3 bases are TGCGCCAGCAGCCGTGGGCGGGCCAGGGGACTAAGGAATGAGCAGTTCTTC.

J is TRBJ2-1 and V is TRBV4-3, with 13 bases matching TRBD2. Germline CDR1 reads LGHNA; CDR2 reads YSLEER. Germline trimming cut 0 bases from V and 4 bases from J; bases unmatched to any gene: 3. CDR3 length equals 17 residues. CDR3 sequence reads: CASSQERLAGGYNEQFF. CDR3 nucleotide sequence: TGCGCCAGCAGCCAAGAGAGACTAGCGGGGGGATACAATGAGCAGTTCTTC.

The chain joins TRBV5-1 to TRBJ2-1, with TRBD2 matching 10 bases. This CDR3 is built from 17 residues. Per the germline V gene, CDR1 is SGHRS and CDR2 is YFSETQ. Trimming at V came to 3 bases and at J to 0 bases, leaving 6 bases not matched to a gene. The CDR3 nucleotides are TGCGCCAGCAGCTCGACTAGCGGGTGGAGCTCCTACAATGAGCAGTTCTTC. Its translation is CASSSTSGWSSYNEQFF.

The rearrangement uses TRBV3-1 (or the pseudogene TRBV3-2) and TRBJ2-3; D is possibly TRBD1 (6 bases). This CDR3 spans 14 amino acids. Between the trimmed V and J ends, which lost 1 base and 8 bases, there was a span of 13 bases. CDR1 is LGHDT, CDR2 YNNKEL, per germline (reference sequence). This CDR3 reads CASSQVQGSGTQYF. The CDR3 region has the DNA TGTGCCAGCAGCCAAGTCCAGGGGTCCGGTACGCAGTATTTT.

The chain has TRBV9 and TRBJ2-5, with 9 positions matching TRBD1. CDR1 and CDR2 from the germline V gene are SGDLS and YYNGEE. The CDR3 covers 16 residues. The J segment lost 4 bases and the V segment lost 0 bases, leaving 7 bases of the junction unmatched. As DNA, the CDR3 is TGTGCCAGCAGCGTAGGGATGACAGGGGGGTCAGAGACCCAGTACTTC. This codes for CASSVGMTGGSETQYF.

The CDR3: CASRPRRAYNEQFF. The DNA for the CDR3 is TGTGCCAGCAGGCCTCGGAGGGCCTACAATGAGCAGTTCTTC. The chain has TRBV7-2 and TRBJ2-1; perhaps TRBD2 as D (6 bases). The CDR3 is 14 amino acids. V lost 6 bases and J lost 2, with 11 bases in between. Germline CDR1 and CDR2: SGHTA and FQGNSA.

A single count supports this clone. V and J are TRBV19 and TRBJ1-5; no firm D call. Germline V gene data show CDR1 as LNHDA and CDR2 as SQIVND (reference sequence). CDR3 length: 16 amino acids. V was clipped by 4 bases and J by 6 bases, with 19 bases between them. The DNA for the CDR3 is TGTGCCAGTAGTAGCCTTAATGTGGGCGCGGGTCAGCCCCAGCATTTT. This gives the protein CASSSLNVGAGQPQHF.

In DNA form, the CDR3 reads TGTGCCAGCAGCAACGGGGGTACTGGGGCCAACGTCCTGACTTTC. Protein sequence: CASSNGGTGANVLTF. This chain links TRBV3-1 (or the pseudogene TRBV3-2) with TRBJ2-6, with a weak D call TRBD2 (6 bases). The CDR3 spans 15 residues. The germline V gene has CDR1 LGHDT and CDR2 YNNKEL (reference sequence). V lost 5 bases and J lost 2, with 10 bases in between.

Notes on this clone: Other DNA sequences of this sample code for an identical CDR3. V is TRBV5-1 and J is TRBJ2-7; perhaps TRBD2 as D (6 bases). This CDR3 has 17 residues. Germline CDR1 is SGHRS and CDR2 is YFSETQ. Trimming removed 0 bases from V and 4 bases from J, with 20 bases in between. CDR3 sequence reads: CASSLAPTEAGGYEQYF. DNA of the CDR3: TGCGCCAGCAGCTTGGCCCCGACCGAGGCAGGAGGGTACGAGCAGTACTTC.

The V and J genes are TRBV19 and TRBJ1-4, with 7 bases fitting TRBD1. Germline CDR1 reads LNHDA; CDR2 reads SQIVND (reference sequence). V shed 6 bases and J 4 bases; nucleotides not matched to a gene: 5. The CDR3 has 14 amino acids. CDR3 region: CASRRDRVNEKLFF. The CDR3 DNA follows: TGTGCCAGTAGGAGGGACAGAGTTAATGAAAAACTGTTTTTT.

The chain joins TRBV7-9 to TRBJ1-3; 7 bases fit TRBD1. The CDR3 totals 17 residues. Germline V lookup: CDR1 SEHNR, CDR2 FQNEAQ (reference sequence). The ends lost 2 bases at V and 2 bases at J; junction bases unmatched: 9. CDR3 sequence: CASSLTSGGRAGNTIYF. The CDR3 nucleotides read TGTGCCAGCAGCTTAACTTCAGGGGGGAGAGCTGGAAACACCATATATTTT.

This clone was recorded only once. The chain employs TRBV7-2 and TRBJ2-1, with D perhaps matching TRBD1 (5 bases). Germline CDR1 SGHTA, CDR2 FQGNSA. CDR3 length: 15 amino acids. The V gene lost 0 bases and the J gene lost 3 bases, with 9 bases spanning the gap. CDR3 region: CASSLAAGNYNEQFF. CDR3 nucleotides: TGTGCCAGCAGCTTAGCGGCAGGGAACTACAATGAGCAGTTCTTC.

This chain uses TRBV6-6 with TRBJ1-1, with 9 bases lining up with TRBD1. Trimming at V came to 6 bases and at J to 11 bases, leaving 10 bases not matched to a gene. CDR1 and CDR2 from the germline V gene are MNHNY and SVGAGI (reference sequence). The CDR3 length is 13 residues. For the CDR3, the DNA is TGTGCCAGCAGACCCGGGACAGGGTATCGGGCTTTCTTT. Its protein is CASRPGTGYRAFF.

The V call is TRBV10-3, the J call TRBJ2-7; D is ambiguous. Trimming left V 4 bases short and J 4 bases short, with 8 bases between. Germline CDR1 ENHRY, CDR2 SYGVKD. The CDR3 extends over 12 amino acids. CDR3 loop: CAISARRYEQYF. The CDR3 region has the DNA TGTGCCATCAGTGCTAGAAGGTACGAGCAGTACTTC.

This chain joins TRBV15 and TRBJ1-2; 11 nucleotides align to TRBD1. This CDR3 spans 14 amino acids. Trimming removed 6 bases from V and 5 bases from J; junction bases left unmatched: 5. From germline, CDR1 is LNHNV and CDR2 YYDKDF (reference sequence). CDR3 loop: CATSQDRGLYGYTF. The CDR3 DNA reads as TGTGCCACCAGTCAGGACAGGGGGCTTTATGGCTACACCTTC.

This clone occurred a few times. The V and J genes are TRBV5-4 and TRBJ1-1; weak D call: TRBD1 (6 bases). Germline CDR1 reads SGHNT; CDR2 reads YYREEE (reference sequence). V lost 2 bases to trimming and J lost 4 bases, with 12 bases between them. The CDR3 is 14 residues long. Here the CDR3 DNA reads TGTGCCAGCAGCTTAGGCTCAGGGGTCACTGAAGCTTTCTTT. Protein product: CASSLGSGVTEAFF.

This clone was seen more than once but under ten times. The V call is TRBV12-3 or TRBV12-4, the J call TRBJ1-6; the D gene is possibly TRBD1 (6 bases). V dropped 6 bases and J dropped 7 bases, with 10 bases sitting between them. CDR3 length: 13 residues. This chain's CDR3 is CASRSTGNSPLHF. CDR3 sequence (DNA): TGTGCCAGCAGATCAACAGGGAATTCACCCCTCCACTTT.

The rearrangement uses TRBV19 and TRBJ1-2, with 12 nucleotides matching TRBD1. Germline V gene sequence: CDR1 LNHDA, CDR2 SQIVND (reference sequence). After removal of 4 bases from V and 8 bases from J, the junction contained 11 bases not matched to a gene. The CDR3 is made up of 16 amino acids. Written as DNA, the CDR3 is TGTGCCAGTAGTACTCGTCCCGGGACAGGGGGCGGCGGCTACACCTTC. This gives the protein CASSTRPGTGGGGYTF.

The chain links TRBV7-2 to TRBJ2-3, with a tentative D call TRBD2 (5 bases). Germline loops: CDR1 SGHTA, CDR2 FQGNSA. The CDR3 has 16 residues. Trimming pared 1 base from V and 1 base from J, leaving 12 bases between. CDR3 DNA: TGTGCCAGCAGCTTAGACGGGGTCGGGGGCACAGATACGCAGTATTTT. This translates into CASSLDGVGGTDTQYF.

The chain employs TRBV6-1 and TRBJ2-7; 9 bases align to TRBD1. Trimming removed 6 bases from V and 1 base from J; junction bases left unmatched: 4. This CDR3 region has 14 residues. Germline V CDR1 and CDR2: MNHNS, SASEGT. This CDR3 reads CASRQGAESYEQYF. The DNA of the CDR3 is TGTGCCAGCAGACAGGGGGCGGAATCCTACGAGCAGTACTTC.

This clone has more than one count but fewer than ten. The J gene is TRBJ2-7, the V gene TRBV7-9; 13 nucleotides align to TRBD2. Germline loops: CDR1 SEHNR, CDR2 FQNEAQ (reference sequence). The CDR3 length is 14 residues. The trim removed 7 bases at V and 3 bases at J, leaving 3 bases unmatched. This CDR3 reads CASNGLAGDYEQYF. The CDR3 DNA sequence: TGTGCCAGCAACGGACTAGCGGGAGACTACGAGCAGTACTTC.

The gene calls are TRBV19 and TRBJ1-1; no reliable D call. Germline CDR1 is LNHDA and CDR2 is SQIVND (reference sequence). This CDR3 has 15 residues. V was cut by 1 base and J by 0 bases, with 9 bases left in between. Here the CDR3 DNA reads TGTGCCAGTAGTATAGTGTGGCAGGTGAACACTGAAGCTTTCTTT. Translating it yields CASSIVWQVNTEAFF.

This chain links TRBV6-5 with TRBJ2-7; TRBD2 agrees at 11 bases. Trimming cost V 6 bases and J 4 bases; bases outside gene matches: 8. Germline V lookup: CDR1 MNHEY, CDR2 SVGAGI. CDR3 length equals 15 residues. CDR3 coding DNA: TGTGCCAGCAGGGGTAGCGGGAGGGCCCCTTACGAGCAGTACTTC. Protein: CASRGSGRAPYEQYF.

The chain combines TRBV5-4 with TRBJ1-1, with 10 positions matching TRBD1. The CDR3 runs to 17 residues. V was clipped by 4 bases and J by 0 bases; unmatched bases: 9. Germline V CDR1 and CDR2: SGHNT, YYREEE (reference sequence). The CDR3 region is CASSQGTGAVMNTEAFF. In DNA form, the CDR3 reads TGTGCCAGCAGCCAAGGGACAGGGGCGGTAATGAACACTGAAGCTTTCTTT.

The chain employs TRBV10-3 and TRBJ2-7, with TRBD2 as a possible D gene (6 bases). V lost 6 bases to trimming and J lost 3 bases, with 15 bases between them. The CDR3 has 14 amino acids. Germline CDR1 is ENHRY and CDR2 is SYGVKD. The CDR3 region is CAIRVVGGSYEQYF. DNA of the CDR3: TGTGCCATCAGAGTTGTAGGAGGGAGCTACGAGCAGTACTTC.

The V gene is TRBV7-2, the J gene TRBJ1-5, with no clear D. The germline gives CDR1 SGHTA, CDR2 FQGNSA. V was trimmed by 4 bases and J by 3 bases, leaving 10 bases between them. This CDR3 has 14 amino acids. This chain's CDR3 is CASSSLGTNQPQHF. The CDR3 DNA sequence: TGTGCCAGCAGCTCCCTGGGCACCAATCAGCCCCAGCATTTT.

As DNA, the CDR3 is TGTGCCAGCAGACAAACAGGGGCCCTCTATAATTCACCCCTCCACTTT. It specifies CASRQTGALYNSPLHF. This chain joins TRBV6-6 and TRBJ1-6, with 7 bases fitting TRBD1. The CDR3 length is 16 residues. The V segment lost 6 bases and the J segment 3 bases; nucleotides outside the gene matches: 8. Per the germline V gene, CDR1 is MNHNY and CDR2 is SVGAGI (reference sequence).

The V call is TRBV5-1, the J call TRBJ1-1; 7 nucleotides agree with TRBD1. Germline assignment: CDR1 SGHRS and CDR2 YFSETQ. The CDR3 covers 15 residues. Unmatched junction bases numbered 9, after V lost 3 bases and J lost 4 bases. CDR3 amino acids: CASSSNTDRRTEAFF. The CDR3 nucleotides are TGCGCCAGCAGCTCGAACACGGACAGGCGCACTGAAGCTTTCTTT.

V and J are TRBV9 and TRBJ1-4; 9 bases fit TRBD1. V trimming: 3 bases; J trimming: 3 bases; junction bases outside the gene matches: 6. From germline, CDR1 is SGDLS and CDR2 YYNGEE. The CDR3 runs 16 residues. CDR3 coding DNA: TGTGCCAGCAGCGCAAGGGACAGGGTAGCTAATGAAAAACTGTTTTTT. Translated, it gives CASSARDRVANEKLFF. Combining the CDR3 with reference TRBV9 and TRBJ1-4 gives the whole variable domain DSGVTQTPKHLITATGQRVTLRCSPRSGDLSVYWYQQSLDQGLQFLIQYYNGEERAKGNILERFSAQQFPDLHSELNLSSLELGDSALYFCASSARDRVANEKLFFGSGTQLSVL.